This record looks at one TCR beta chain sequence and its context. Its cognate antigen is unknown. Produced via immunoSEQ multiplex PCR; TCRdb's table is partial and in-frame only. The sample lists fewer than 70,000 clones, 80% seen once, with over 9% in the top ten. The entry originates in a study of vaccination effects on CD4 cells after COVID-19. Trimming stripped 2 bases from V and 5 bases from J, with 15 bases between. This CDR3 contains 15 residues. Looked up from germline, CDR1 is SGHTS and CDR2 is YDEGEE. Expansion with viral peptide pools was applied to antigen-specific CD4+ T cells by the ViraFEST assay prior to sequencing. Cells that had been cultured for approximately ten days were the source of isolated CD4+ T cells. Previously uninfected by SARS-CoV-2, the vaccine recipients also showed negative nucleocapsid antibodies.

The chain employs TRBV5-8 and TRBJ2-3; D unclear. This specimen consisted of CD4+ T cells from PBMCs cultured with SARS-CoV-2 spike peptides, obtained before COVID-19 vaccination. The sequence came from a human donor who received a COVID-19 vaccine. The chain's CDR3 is CASSFSAVRKDTQYF. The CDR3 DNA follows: TGTGCCAGCAGCTTCTCGGCTGTACGCAAAGATACGCAGTATTTT.